This TCR beta chain was identified in a study of shared clonotypes between healthy human individuals. Looking at the study overall: Each donor had three CD4 naive, three CD4 memory, two CD8 naive and one CD8 memory plate. Study observations and caveats: Richness estimates generally favored naive over memory subsets. Clonotype sharing levels among donors were expected to vary with sequencing depth.

The CDR3 has 15 residues. Germline V gives CDR1 SNHLY, CDR2 FYNNEI. The V and J ends lost 6 bases and 7 bases respectively, with 19 bases between them. Concerning this clone: No antigen is known for it.

The method was immunoSEQ multiplex PCR; TCRdb's version includes in-frame clones alone and lacks a portion of them. The sample has hundreds of thousands of clones, 95% to 97% seen once. CD8 cells regarded as naive lacked CD45RO, were positively chosen for CCR7, and omitted terminally differentiated effector memory CD45RA+ cells. Free of recent acute infections or vaccinations, the donors were healthy HIV-negative adults. The sequence came from a woman under 40 in good health. Sequences were obtained from naive CD8+ T cells sorted from blood. The genes are TRBV2 and TRBJ1-5; the D is unclear. The CDR3 sequence: CASRRRNEGWQPQHF. The CDR3 bases are TGTGCCAGCAGGAGGAGGAACGAGGGTTGGCAGCCCCAGCATTTT.